The 6 T cell receptor beta chains listed next were all sequenced from one sample in a study of cytomegalovirus exposure and HLA in healthy donors (dated by TCRdb to 2015 to 2018). The library was prepared using the immunoSEQ multiplex PCR assay. TCRdb's version of the immuneACCESS table is confined to in-frame rearrangements and falls short of the full clone set. An unresolved V gene accounts for under half of the shortfall where checked; the remainder is of unknown origin. For this sample the table gives roughly 68,000 clones, of which 96% were detected only once. Together, the top ten hold 4.5% of the sample. Material: PBMCs. The receptors were sampled from a young woman in good health and CMV-seropositive.

This CDR3 is CASSWDGRTGELFF. CDR3 bases: TGTGCCAGCAGCTGGGACGGGAGGACCGGGGAGCTGTTTTTT. The gene calls are TRBV7-3 and TRBJ2-2, with TRBD2 matching over 7 bases. Trimming took 4 bases from V and 5 from J; bases not matched to a gene: 4. CDR3 length equals 14 residues. Germline-derived CDR1 and CDR2 are SGHTA and FQGTGA.

This clone was found once. The chain is built from TRBV27 and TRBJ2-3; 8 bases map to TRBD2. The CDR3 runs to 16 residues. The germline V gene has CDR1 MNHEY and CDR2 SMNVEV (reference sequence). V trimming: 3 bases; J trimming: 2 bases; junction bases outside the gene matches: 7. The CDR3 region has the DNA TGTGCCAGCAGTTTGAGCGGGAGAAGGTCCACAGATACGCAGTATTTT. It encodes CASSLSGRRSTDTQYF.

The gene calls are TRBV7-9 and TRBJ1-1; D uncertain. The CDR3 is made up of 16 amino acids. Trimming shortened V by 2 bases and J by 5 bases, and 18 bases separated the two germline ends. Germline V gene data show CDR1 as SEHNR and CDR2 as FQNEAQ (reference sequence). The CDR3 loop reads CASSLHPGIVGTEAFF. The CDR3 nucleotides read TGTGCCAGCAGCTTACATCCCGGGATAGTAGGGACTGAAGCTTTCTTT.

This chain connects TRBV5-1 to TRBJ2-7; D perhaps matches TRBD1 (7 bases). This CDR3 is built from 21 residues. Trimming removed 1 base at V and 0 bases at J, with 29 bases between. Germline V gene data show CDR1 as SGHRS and CDR2 as YFSETQ. The CDR3 here is CASSLNGFNRGLYPSSYEQYF. The DNA for the CDR3 is TGCGCCAGCAGCTTGAACGGCTTTAACAGGGGACTTTATCCGAGCTCCTACGAGCAGTACTTC.

V usage is TRBV18 and J usage is TRBJ1-2; no clear D. The CDR3 has 14 residues. Germline V gene lookup returns CDR1 KGHSH and CDR2 LQKENI. V lost 0 bases to trimming and J lost 3 bases, with 8 bases between them. For the CDR3, the DNA is TGTGCCAGCTCACCACCTGGCGGGGACTATGGCTACACCTTC. It codes for CASSPPGGDYGYTF.

Here the CDR3 DNA reads TGTGCCAGCAGCCGCACCGGGGACTATTACCATGAGCAGTTCTTC. Encoded protein: CASSRTGDYYHEQFF. The gene calls are TRBV7-3 and TRBJ2-1; TRBD2 matches at 7 bases. Germline V gene data show CDR1 as SGHTA and CDR2 as FQGTGA. The CDR3 covers 15 residues. V lost 5 bases, J lost 8 bases, and 12 bases stayed unmatched. The whole variable domain, filled in from reference TRBV7-3 and TRBJ2-1, reads GAGVSQTPSNKVTEKGKYVELRCDPISGHTALYWYRQSLGQGPEFLIYFQGTGAADDSGLPNDRFFAVRPEGSVSTLKIQRTERGDSAVYLCASSRTGDYYHEQFFGPGTRLTVL.